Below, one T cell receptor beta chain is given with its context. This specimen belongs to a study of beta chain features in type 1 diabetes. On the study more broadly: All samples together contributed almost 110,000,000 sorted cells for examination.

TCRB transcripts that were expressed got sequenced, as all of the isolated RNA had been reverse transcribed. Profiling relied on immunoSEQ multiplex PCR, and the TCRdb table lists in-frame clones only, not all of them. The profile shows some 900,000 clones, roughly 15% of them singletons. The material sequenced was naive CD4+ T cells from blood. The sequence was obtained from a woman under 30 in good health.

The CDR3 here is CASSPITGYGYTF. The CDR3 coding sequence is TGTGCCAGCTCCCCAATAACGGGCTATGGCTACACCTTC. The V call is TRBV18, the J call TRBJ1-2, with D uncertain. Germline CDR1 reads KGHSH; CDR2 reads LQKENI. V was trimmed by 6 bases and J by 4 bases, leaving 12 bases between them. This CDR3 is built from 13 residues.